These 15 T cell receptor beta chains were all obtained from the same sample, sequenced in a study of OX40 agonist ivuxolimab in advanced cancers. The method was immunoSEQ multiplex PCR; TCRdb's version includes in-frame clones alone and lacks a portion of them. The sample includes 90,000 to 150,000 clones, around 89% of them seen just once. Sequenced here: CD4+ or CD8+ T cells sorted from blood, sampled in a trial of the OX40 agonist ivuxolimab. The receptors derive from an adult with an advanced solid tumor such as melanoma, head and neck, liver or kidney cancer.

This clone has more than one count but fewer than ten. This chain joins TRBV6-6 and TRBJ2-7, with TRBD2 identical over 10 bases. Per the germline V gene, CDR1 is MNHNY and CDR2 is SVGAGI (reference sequence). Trimming cost V 7 bases and J 1 base; bases outside gene matches: 10. The CDR3 has 16 amino acids. Here the CDR3 DNA reads TGTGCCAGCACCATTACTTTAGCGGGGGGATCCTACGAGCAGTACTTC. Translated: CASTITLAGGSYEQYF.

This chain links TRBV7-9 with TRBJ1-4; 10 bases agree with TRBD1. CDR1 is SEHNR and CDR2 is FQNEAQ in the germline V gene (reference sequence). Trimming took 6 bases from V and 5 from J; bases not matched to a gene: 12. CDR3 length equals 17 residues. CDR3 sequence: CASSGTGEGGVNEKLFF. The CDR3 nucleotides are TGTGCCAGCAGTGGGACAGGGGAAGGAGGTGTGAATGAAAAACTGTTTTTT.

This chain links TRBV7-2 with TRBJ2-7; 9 positions agree with TRBD1. The CDR3 length is 15 residues. The J segment lost 5 bases and the V segment lost 1 base, leaving 6 bases of the junction unmatched. Germline CDR1 is SGHTA and CDR2 is FQGNSA. The CDR3, as DNA: TGTGCCAGCAGCTTAGAGGACAGGGGTATCGACGAGCAGTACTTC. This translates into CASSLEDRGIDEQYF.

The chain carries TRBV30 and TRBJ2-7; 7 positions match TRBD2. Germline V CDR1 and CDR2: GTSNPN, SVGIG (reference sequence). The length of the CDR3 is 13 residues. Trimming cost V 3 bases and J 3 bases; bases outside gene matches: 5. The CDR3 sequence: CAWRGAGSYEQYF. CDR3 coding DNA: TGTGCCTGGAGGGGAGCGGGGAGCTACGAGCAGTACTTC.

This chain links TRBV30 with TRBJ2-3; D assignment may be TRBD1 or TRBD2 (6 bases each). Germline assignment: CDR1 GTSNPN and CDR2 SVGIG (reference sequence). The V end was cut by 8 bases, the J end by 2 bases, with 23 bases between. This CDR3 spans 16 amino acids. DNA of the CDR3: TGTGCCGGAGGATCTTCCGGGGGCCTCCACACAGATACGCAGTATTTT. This encodes CAGGSSGGLHTDTQYF.

This chain connects TRBV20-1 to TRBJ1-1; D is unclear. The germline CDR1 and CDR2 sequences are DFQATT and SNEGSKA (reference sequence). The CDR3 length is 11 residues. The V end was cut by 6 bases, the J end by 11 bases, with 16 bases between. The DNA for the CDR3 is TGCAGTGCCAAACCACGGGAGAGGGCTTTCTTT. The encoded protein is CSAKPRERAFF.

The chain links TRBV28 to TRBJ1-2, with unresolved D. V lost 5 bases, J lost 6 bases, and 16 bases lay in between. CDR1 and CDR2 (germline): MDHEN, SYDVKM. The CDR3 is made up of 14 amino acids. The CDR3 nucleotides are TGTGCCAGCAGTCTCGAGGCGGTGAGGCATGGCTACACCTTC. As protein: CASSLEAVRHGYTF.

DNA of the CDR3: TGTGCCAGCAGCCAGGGGACAGGCCAAGAGACCCAGTACTTC. The encoded protein is CASSQGTGQETQYF. The V gene is TRBV11-2, the J gene TRBJ2-5, with 8 bases identical to TRBD1. The length of the CDR3 is 14 residues. The V gene end was trimmed by 5 bases and the J gene end by 1 base; junction bases not matched to a gene: 3. Germline CDR1 reads SGHAT; CDR2 reads FQNNGV.

This rearrangement joins TRBV6-6 to TRBJ1-6, with 8 bases identical to TRBD1. In germline, CDR1 is MNHNY, CDR2 SVGAGI (reference sequence). The CDR3 spans 15 residues. Trimming cost V 5 bases and J 14 bases; bases outside gene matches: 14. The CDR3 bases are TGTGCCAGCAGTGCCTCCGACAGGGGCGGATTGGCCCTCCACTTT. This gives the protein CASSASDRGGLALHF.

This chain links TRBV4-2 with TRBJ1-1; D might be TRBD1 (6 bases). Trimming removed 0 bases at V and 5 bases at J, with 16 bases between. The CDR3 loop spans 16 amino acids. Germline V lookup: CDR1 LGHNA, CDR2 YNFKEQ. In DNA, the CDR3 is TGTGCCAGCAGCCAAGAAAATACAGGGTACGCTACTGAAGCTTTCTTT. It is translated as CASSQENTGYATEAFF.

DNA for the CDR3: TGTGCCAGCAGTGGATTGGACAGGGGGCTGAATGAGCAGTTCTTC. Translated, it gives CASSGLDRGLNEQFF. The genes are TRBV28 and TRBJ2-1; TRBD1 agrees at 11 bases. Germline lookup yields CDR1 MDHEN and CDR2 SYDVKM. V was pared by 5 bases and J by 7 bases, with 7 bases of the junction left unmatched. The CDR3 covers 15 residues.

J is TRBJ1-1 and V is TRBV7-2; D is possibly TRBD1 (6 bases). The germline CDR1 and CDR2 sequences are SGHTA and FQGNSA. V was cut by 6 bases and J by 1 base, with 12 bases left in between. This CDR3 spans 14 amino acids. CDR3 region: CASRSGHGNTEAFF. The CDR3 DNA is TGTGCCAGCAGGTCGGGACACGGGAACACTGAAGCTTTCTTT.

This chain uses TRBV10-3 with TRBJ1-2, with 10 bases lining up with TRBD1. The germline V gene has CDR1 ENHRY and CDR2 SYGVKD. V shed 4 bases, J shed 0 bases, and the junction held 2 bases outside the gene matches. The CDR3 loop spans 15 amino acids. The DNA of the CDR3 is TGTGCCATCAGTGGGGGACAGGGGTCTAACTATGGCTACACCTTC. Protein product: CAISGGQGSNYGYTF.

The chain joins TRBV5-4 to TRBJ1-2; the match to TRBD1 covers 12 bases. This CDR3 has 17 residues. J was trimmed by 1 base and V by 4 bases; bases with no gene match: 8. CDR1 and CDR2 (germline): SGHNT, YYREEE (reference sequence). CDR3 sequence: CASSPAGQGALNYGYTF. The CDR3 region has the DNA TGTGCCAGCAGCCCGGCGGGACAGGGGGCCCTTAACTATGGCTACACCTTC.

V usage is TRBV7-9 and J usage is TRBJ2-2; possibly TRBD1 for D (5 bases). The CDR3 is made up of 16 amino acids. Germline V CDR1 and CDR2: SEHNR, FQNEAQ (reference sequence). Trimming took off 5 bases at V and 3 bases at J, with 16 bases between the two ends. This CDR3 is CASSRAIKGDTGELFF. For the CDR3, the DNA is TGTGCCAGCAGCCGAGCGATAAAAGGGGACACCGGGGAGCTGTTTTTT.